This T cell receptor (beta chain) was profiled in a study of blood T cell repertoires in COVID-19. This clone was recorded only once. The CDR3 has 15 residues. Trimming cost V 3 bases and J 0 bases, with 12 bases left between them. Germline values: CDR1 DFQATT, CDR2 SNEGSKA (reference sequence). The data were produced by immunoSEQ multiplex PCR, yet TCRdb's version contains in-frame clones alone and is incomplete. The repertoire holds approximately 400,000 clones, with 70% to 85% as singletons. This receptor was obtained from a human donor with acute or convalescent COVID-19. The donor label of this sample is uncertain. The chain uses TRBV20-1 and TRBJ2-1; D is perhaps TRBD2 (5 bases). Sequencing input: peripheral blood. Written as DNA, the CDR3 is TGCAGTGCTAGTGGCCCGGGGAGCTCCTACAATGAGCAGTTCTTC. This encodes CSASGPGSSYNEQFF.